The rows below give T cell receptor beta chains drawn from one sample of a study of identifying expanded T cells in peripheral blood. This table comes from immunoSEQ multiplex PCR, and its TCRdb copy is limited to in-frame clones, with some not included. The repertoire holds around 120,000 clones, approximately 80% seen once, with roughly 3.3% in the top ten. Sequences were obtained from blood. These receptors originate from a person between 18 and 70 years old in good health. The CDR3 runs from the conserved cysteine through the conserved F or W. A D gene is named only where the DNA matches it firmly. Clone size is given for some rows only: seen once, a few or many times, or a class if the clone is expanded.

CDR3 length	V gene	J gene	clone size	D gene	CDR3 protein	CDR3 DNA
14	TRBV6-1	TRBJ2-4	NA	NA	CASSPGPQRNIQYF	TGTGCCAGCAGTCCCGGGCCCCAAAGGAACATTCAGTACTTC
13	TRBV6-4	TRBJ2-5	NA	NA	CASSGETGQTQYF	TGTGCCAGCAGTGGGGAGACGGGTCAGACCCAGTACTTC
13	TRBV27	TRBJ2-7	NA	NA	CASSLGPTYEQYF	TGTGCCAGCAGTTTAGGACCGACCTACGAGCAGTACTTC
15	TRBV5-4	TRBJ2-1	NA	NA	CASSLDWNSYNEQFF	TGTGCCAGCAGCTTGGACTGGAACTCCTACAATGAGCAGTTCTTC
14	TRBV19	TRBJ2-1	once	NA	CASSTGRSYNEQFF	TGTGCCAGTAGTACGGGACGGTCCTACAATGAGCAGTTCTTC
14	TRBV6-6	TRBJ2-5	NA	NA	CASSRGPNQETQYF	TGTGCCAGCAGCCGAGGACCGAACCAAGAGACCCAGTACTTC
14	TRBV19	TRBJ1-4	NA	NA	CASSPRRPSEKLFF	TGTGCCAGTAGCCCCAGAAGACCCTCTGAAAAACTGTTTTTT
11	TRBV30	TRBJ2-7	NA	NA	CAWRKAYEQYF	TGTGCCTGGAGAAAGGCCTACGAGCAGTACTTC
13	TRBV5-4	TRBJ1-2	few	NA	CASSLQQYDGYTF	TGTGCCAGCAGCTTGCAACAGTACGATGGCTACACCTTC
15	TRBV2	TRBJ1-1	once	TRBD1	CASRDRGVMNTEAFF	TGTGCCAGCAGAGACAGGGGGGTTATGAACACTGAAGCTTTCTTT
13	TRBV29-1	TRBJ1-1	NA	NA	CSGRGGLNTEAFF	TGCAGCGGTCGTGGGGGCCTAAACACTGAAGCTTTCTTT
15	TRBV19	TRBJ2-3	NA	NA	CASSTGDIYTDTQYF	TGTGCCAGTAGTACCGGGGACATATACACAGATACGCAGTATTTT
15	TRBV6-4	TRBJ2-1	few	NA	CASSVEGGHNNEQFF	TGTGCCAGCAGTGTCGAGGGGGGTCACAACAATGAGCAGTTCTTC
16	TRBV21-1	TRBJ1-3	NA	NA	CATNRGLLKFGNTIYF	TGTGCCACCAATCGGGGACTGTTAAAGTTTGGAAACACCATATATTTT
13	TRBV11-3	TRBJ1-6	NA	NA	CASSLASNSPLHF	TGTGCCAGCAGCTTAGCTTCCAATTCACCCCTCCACTTT
15	TRBV19	TRBJ1-2	few	TRBD1	CASSPRGGWGYGYTF	TGTGCCAGTAGTCCCAGGGGGGGATGGGGCTATGGCTACACCTTC
9	TRBV2	TRBJ2-1	NA	NA	CASGTRQFF	TGTGCCAGCGGGACCCGGCAGTTCTTC
13	TRBV25-1	TRBJ2-2	NA	NA	CASSNTNTGELFF	TGTGCCAGCAGTAACACGAACACCGGGGAGCTGTTTTTT
15	TRBV6-5	TRBJ2-2	NA	NA	CASNRDHANTGELFF	TGTGCCAGCAATCGGGACCACGCGAATACCGGGGAGCTGTTTTTT
12	TRBV10-2	TRBJ1-1	NA	TRBD1	CASRTGNTEAFF	TGCGCCAGTAGGACAGGGAACACTGAAGCTTTCTTT
17	TRBV9	TRBJ1-1	NA	NA	CASSVGATGPKDTEAFF	TGTGCCAGCAGCGTAGGGGCTACCGGGCCCAAGGACACTGAAGCTTTCTTT
14	TRBV7-8	TRBJ2-1	NA	NA	CASSLNQKGNEQFF	TGTGCCAGCAGCTTAAACCAAAAGGGGAATGAGCAGTTCTTC
14	TRBV19	TRBJ1-6	few	NA	CASSIRGPNSPLHF	TGTGCCAGTAGTATCAGGGGACCTAATTCACCCCTCCACTTT
14	TRBV7-2	TRBJ1-2	once	TRBD1	CASSQGQVLYGYTF	TGTGCCAGCAGCCAAGGACAGGTCCTCTATGGCTACACCTTC
13	TRBV6-6	TRBJ1-2	NA	NA	CASTPQANYGYTF	TGTGCCAGCACCCCACAAGCTAACTATGGCTACACCTTC
15	TRBV6-6	TRBJ1-2	NA	NA	CASSYNREINYGYTF	TGTGCCAGCAGTTATAACAGGGAGATAAACTATGGCTACACCTTC
12	TRBV30	TRBJ2-7	NA	NA	CAWSAYYYEQYF	TGTGCCTGGAGTGCCTATTACTACGAGCAGTACTTC
16	TRBV7-2	TRBJ1-1	NA	NA	CASSLETARMNTEAFF	TGTGCCAGCAGCTTAGAGACAGCACGAATGAACACTGAAGCTTTCTTT
15	TRBV7-9	TRBJ2-7	once	NA	CASSLGATGKYEQYF	TGTGCCAGCAGCTTAGGAGCTACAGGGAAATACGAGCAGTACTTC
13	TRBV6-5	TRBJ2-3	once	NA	CAIRIQGSDTQYF	TGTGCCATCCGAATCCAGGGGTCAGATACGCAGTATTTT
16	TRBV6-5	TRBJ1-6	NA	NA	CASSFVRRLDNSPLHF	TGTGCCAGCAGTTTCGTCCGACGGTTAGATAATTCACCCCTCCACTTT
16	TRBV5-4	TRBJ1-5	NA	NA	CASSQSPDASNQPQHF	TGTGCCAGCAGCCAGTCACCGGATGCGAGCAATCAGCCCCAGCATTTT
14	TRBV7-6	TRBJ2-5	once	NA	CASSLFLNQETQYF	TGTGCCAGCAGCTTGTTTCTCAACCAAGAGACCCAGTACTTC
13	TRBV9	TRBJ1-4	once	NA	CASGGRSNEKLFF	TGTGCCAGCGGGGGACGGAGTAATGAAAAACTGTTTTTT
15	TRBV6-1	TRBJ2-7	NA	NA	CASRGALVRTYEQYF	TGTGCCAGTAGGGGGGCCCTGGTTCGCACCTACGAGCAGTACTTC
16	TRBV5-6	TRBJ2-7	NA	TRBD1	CASSLLGGLIDYEQYF	TGTGCCAGCAGCTTGTTAGGGGGCCTAATCGATTACGAGCAGTACTTC
16	TRBV5-6	TRBJ1-5	NA	NA	CASSYRTGPRNQPQHF	TGTGCCAGCAGCTATCGTACAGGGCCCCGCAATCAGCCCCAGCATTTT
13	TRBV6-1	TRBJ2-7	NA	NA	CASSQGFSYEQYF	TGTGCCAGCAGTCAGGGATTCTCCTACGAGCAGTACTTC
17	TRBV15	TRBJ2-3	NA	TRBD2	CATSSPIVSGGQYTQYF	TGTGCCACCAGCTCCCCGATCGTTAGCGGGGGACAATATACGCAGTATTTT
12	TRBV19	TRBJ1-2	NA	NA	CASSRGVYGYTF	TGTGCCAGTTCCCGCGGGGTCTATGGCTACACCTTC
12	TRBV7-2	TRBJ1-6	NA	NA	CASSLSNSPLHF	TGTGCCAGCAGCTTATCCAATTCACCCCTCCACTTT
16	TRBV11-2	TRBJ1-4	NA	TRBD1	CASSFRVGTGPEKLFF	TGTGCCAGCAGTTTTAGGGTCGGGACAGGCCCCGAAAAACTGTTTTTT
15	TRBV5-6	TRBJ1-2	NA	NA	CASSPFGEGHYGYTF	TGTGCCAGCAGCCCCTTCGGTGAGGGCCACTATGGCTACACCTTC
13	TRBV6-1	TRBJ1-2	NA	NA	CASSESWDYGYTF	TGTGCCAGCAGTGAGTCATGGGATTATGGCTACACCTTC
16	TRBV27	TRBJ1-3	NA	NA	CASSPKTGGTGNTIYF	TGTGCCAGCAGTCCCAAGACGGGGGGAACGGGAAACACCATATATTTT
14	TRBV9	TRBJ2-2	NA	NA	CASSSGLTGGELFF	TGTGCCAGCAGCTCAGGACTCACCGGCGGGGAGCTGTTTTTT
14	TRBV4-1	TRBJ1-1	once	NA	CASSQAREGAEAFF	TGCGCCAGCAGCCAAGCAAGGGAGGGCGCTGAAGCTTTCTTT